The sequence of this TCR beta chain was determined in a study of blood T cells in healthy people across ages. V shed 3 bases and J shed 8 bases, with 14 bases lying between them. The germline V gene has CDR1 MDHEN and CDR2 SYDVKM. The CDR3 consists of 14 residues. Next came a second PCR, run for roughly 7 to 12 cycles, which used a sample-barcoded 5' primer along with a J-beta primer mix. TCRdb fed the 5' RACE reads into MiXCR, producing one record per CDR3 protein. The data contain 550,000 to 600,000 distinct CDR3 sequences, 25% to 30% of them singletons. Sequencing used blood. This sequence was found in a woman between 65 and 79 years old in good health. The chain uses TRBV28 and TRBJ2-1; tentatively, D is TRBD1 or TRBD2 (6 bases each). CDR3 region: CASSFEGGSYEQFF. Written as DNA, the CDR3 is TGTGCCAGCAGTTTTGAGGGGGGCAGCTATGAGCAGTTCTTC.